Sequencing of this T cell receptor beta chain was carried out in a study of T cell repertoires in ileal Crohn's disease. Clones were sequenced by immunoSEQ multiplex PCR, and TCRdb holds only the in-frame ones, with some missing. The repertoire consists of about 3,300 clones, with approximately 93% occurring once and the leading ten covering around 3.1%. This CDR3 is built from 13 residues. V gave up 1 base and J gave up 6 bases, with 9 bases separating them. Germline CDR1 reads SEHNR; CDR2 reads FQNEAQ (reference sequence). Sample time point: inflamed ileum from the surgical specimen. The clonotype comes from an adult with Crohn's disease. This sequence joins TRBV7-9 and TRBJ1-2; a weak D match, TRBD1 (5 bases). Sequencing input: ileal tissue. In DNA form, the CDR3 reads TGTGCCAGCAGCTTAGTCGGGGGGAATGGCTACACCTTC. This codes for CASSLVGGNGYTF. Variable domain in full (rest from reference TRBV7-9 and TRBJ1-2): DTGVSQNPRHKITKRGQNVTFRCDPISEHNRLYWYRQTLGQGPEFLTYFQNEAQLEKSRLLSDRFSAERPKGSFSTLEIQRTEQGDSAMYLCASSLVGGNGYTFGSGTRLTVV.